Reported below is one TCR beta chain. Its antigen is still unknown. Per-base qualities were not stored, and no clone one base away is much larger. One collaborating source in Seattle enrolled patients during active infection and followed them longitudinally through the course of disease. Whole blood was collected in K2EDTA tubes by collaborating institutions according to the institutions' own protocols. For TCRbeta analysis, collaborators shipped samples in one of three forms: frozen whole blood, isolated PBMCs, or DNA extracted from either of those sample types. These data originate in a study of blood T cell repertoires in COVID-19 (dated by TCRdb to the early 2020s). Turning to the overall study: Collaborator samples came from the United States, Italy and Spain and covered acute and convalescent phases of COVID-19. The dataset comprised deeply sampled blood TCRbeta repertoires from subjects exposed to, actively infected with, or recovered from COVID-19. Samples came from the ongoing ImmuneRACE study (first 160 participants) plus 1,254 subjects from 6 global collaborators. The material from the prospective study consisted of cDNA or gDNA derived from T cells, B-cell-depleted T cells, or PBMCs. The repertoires were released in a freely available public database meant as a resource for research on the immune response to SARS-CoV-2. Where HLA class I and class II types were available, the types were taken from metadata supplied by the sample provider, not from assay-based typing. A de-identified subject ID, COVID-19 status, age in years and sex were almost always included in the sample metadata. The paper's findings and limits, for the study overall: The amount of clinical and demographic metadata varied by source and participant and was provided uncurated.

V drops 3 bases and J drops 1 base, leaving 13 bases in between. CDR1 and CDR2, looked up from the germline V gene, are MDHEN and SYDVKM. The CDR3 runs 16 residues from the cysteine to the phenylalanine. The entry retains the CDR3 DNA only, 48 bases that are in frame from base 1. TCRbeta CDR3 regions were amplified from genomic DNA using the immunoSEQ Assay, a bias-controlled multiplex PCR. Per the source publication's procedure: The number of nucleated cells in each sample was estimated from the amplification of reference gene primers within the assay. To quantify the absolute abundance of each unique TCRbeta CDR3 rearrangement, sequence reads were collapsed and filtered. For each sample, productive Simpson clonality was calculated as the square root of Simpson's diversity index over productive rearrangements. TCRdb stores this immuneACCESS table with in-frame sequences only. Part of the clones is absent; in the studies checked, under half of the shortfall reflects unresolved V genes, and no reason is known for the rest. V and J calls and clone size are those listed in that table; D and trimming were worked out from the DNA. The sample table records about 150,000 clones; over 75% of these occur just once. The ten largest clonotypes hold 0.6% to 0.7% of the sample.

What was sequenced was peripheral blood. The receptor was derived from a man aged 55 to 70 with COVID-19, enrolled during active disease. The chain uses TRBV28 and TRBJ1-5, and TRBD1 may be the D gene, going by 6 matching bases. The CDR3 region reads CASSFMRTGSNQPQHF. The DNA sequence reads TGTGCCAGCAGTTTTATGCGTACAGGGAGCAATCAGCCCCAGCATTTT.